Listed here are 17 T cell receptor beta chains from one sample, sequenced in a study of blood T cells in healthy people across ages. Primed by a sample-barcoded 5' primer and a J-beta primer mix, a second PCR proceeded for about 7 to 11 cycles. One entry per CDR3 protein, called by TCRdb with MiXCR from the 5' RACE reads. This sample has roughly 800,000 distinct CDR3 sequences, with 25% to 30% found just once. This sample was shared with a second study, whose subject was T cells of mothers and their children.

Sequences were obtained from blood. All receptors derive from a boy between 10 and 17 years old in good health.

This clonotype was counted only a few times. The V gene is TRBV5-1, the J gene TRBJ2-6, with D perhaps TRBD1 or TRBD2 (5 bases each). The V end lost 0 bases, the J end lost 0 bases, and 7 bases lay between the germline ends. Germline V lookup: CDR1 SGHRS, CDR2 YFSETQ. The length of the CDR3 is 16 residues. The CDR3 coding sequence is TGCGCCAGCAGCTTGGAGGGGACCTCTGGGGCCAACGTCCTGACTTTC. It specifies CASSLEGTSGANVLTF.

V usage is TRBV12-3 or TRBV12-4 and J usage is TRBJ1-2; possibly TRBD1 for D (5 bases). The V and J ends lost 3 bases and 7 bases respectively, with 15 bases between them. The CDR3 has 14 amino acids. CDR3 nucleotide sequence: TGTGCCAGCAGTTTCGGCAGGGCGTTCCGTGGCTACACCTTC. It translates to CASSFGRAFRGYTF.

This clonotype came up a few times. This sequence joins TRBV5-1 and TRBJ2-1, with D uncertain. CDR1 and CDR2 (germline): SGHRS, YFSETQ. Trimming left V 5 bases short and J 8 bases short, with 17 bases between. The CDR3 has 14 amino acids. The CDR3 DNA follows: TGCGCCAGCAGGATGGGGTCTGCGATCGATGAGCAGTTCTTC. Encoded protein: CASRMGSAIDEQFF.

This clonotype was picked up a small number of times. The CDR3, as DNA: TGTGCCAGCAGCGTGACTAGCCGTGAGCAGTTCTTC. This sequence encodes CASSVTSREQFF. This chain joins TRBV12-3 or TRBV12-4 and TRBJ2-1, with 7 positions matching TRBD2. The CDR3 contains 12 residues. The V segment lost 6 bases and the J segment 9 bases; nucleotides outside the gene matches: 5.

Details on this clonotype: The limits of the CDR3 on the DNA are not certain, so only TCRdb's listed CDR3 is given. The J gene is TRBJ2-1, the V gene TRBV6-2 or TRBV6-3; the D call of TRBD1 is as the table states it, not checked on the DNA. Inclusive of both ends, the CDR3 amounts to 13 amino acids. Per the germline V gene, CDR1 is MNHEY and CDR2 is SVGEGT. The CDR3 here is CASTSGQFGEQFF.

Only a few counts were recorded for this clonotype. The chain uses TRBV2 and TRBJ1-3, with D hard to call. Germline V gene sequence: CDR1 SNHLY, CDR2 FYNNEI. The ends were cut back, 3 bases at V and 0 bases at J, with 6 bases in the middle. The CDR3 contains 14 residues. Here the CDR3 DNA reads TGTGCCAGCAGTGAGGAGGTCTCTGGAAACACCATATATTTT. This codes for CASSEEVSGNTIYF.

The chain combines TRBV4-1 with TRBJ2-1, with D tentatively TRBD2 (6 bases). The CDR3 is made up of 15 amino acids. Germline loops: CDR1 MGHRA, CDR2 YSYEKL. Trimming removed 5 bases at V and 7 bases at J, with 18 bases between. The CDR3 bases are TGCGCCAGCAGCTCTGGGGGGTTAGCAGCGAATGAGCAGTTCTTC. Its translation: CASSSGGLAANEQFF.

To note about this clonotype: The junction differs from germline at one of its ends, possibly a read error. The chain uses TRBV7-7 and TRBJ2-5; TRBD2 matches 11 bases. Germline-derived CDR1 and CDR2 are SSHAT and FNYEAQ (reference sequence). The CDR3 covers 17 residues. The CDR3 coding sequence is TGTGCTAGCAGCCTAGAAGGCCTAGCGGGGGGTTTAGAGACCCAGTACTTC. It yields the protein CASSLEGLAGGLETQYF.

The V and J genes are TRBV3-1 and TRBJ2-6; D remains unclear. The germline V gene has CDR1 LGHDT and CDR2 YNNKEL (reference sequence). The V end lost 0 bases, the J end lost 0 bases, and 6 bases lay between the germline ends. The CDR3 has 16 residues. CDR3 sequence: CASSQEAASGANVLTF. The CDR3 DNA sequence: TGTGCCAGCAGCCAAGAGGCGGCCTCTGGGGCCAACGTCCTGACTTTC. Based on the CDR3 plus reference TRBV3-1 and TRBJ2-6, the full variable domain is DTAVSQTPKYLVTQMGNDKSIKCEQNLGHDTMYWYKQDSKKFLKIMFSYNNKELIINETVPNRFSPKSPDKAHLNLHINSLELGDSAVYFCASSQEAASGANVLTFGAGSRLTVL.

The chain is built from TRBV12-3 or TRBV12-4 and TRBJ2-3; D is ambiguous. Trimming took 3 bases from V and 0 from J, leaving 13 bases between them. This CDR3 is built from 16 residues. Written as DNA, the CDR3 is TGTGCCAGCAGTTTTAAGCTCCACTCTAGCACAGATACGCAGTATTTT. It codes for CASSFKLHSSTDTQYF.

The V call is TRBV20-1, the J call TRBJ2-5, with D possibly TRBD2 on 6 matching bases. V dropped 4 bases and J dropped 3 bases, with 15 bases sitting between them. CDR1 is DFQATT, CDR2 SNEGSKA, per germline (reference sequence). The CDR3 runs to 14 residues. DNA of the CDR3: TGCAGTGCTACGGTTGCGGGGATTGAAGAGACCCAGTACTTC. It translates to CSATVAGIEETQYF.

This chain connects TRBV25-1 to TRBJ1-4; TRBD1 agrees at 7 bases. V dropped 4 bases and J dropped 4; count of bases not matched to a gene: 6. CDR3 length: 15 residues. The V gene's germline CDR1 is MGHDK and CDR2 SYGVNS. CDR3 nucleotide sequence: TGTGCCAGCAGTGCCCTCGACAGGGTTAATGAAAAACTGTTTTTT. This sequence encodes CASSALDRVNEKLFF.

This clonotype has a count of ten or more. This chain connects TRBV28 to TRBJ2-1; D is undetermined. There are 15 residues in the CDR3. Deletions cut 7 bases from V and 2 bases from J, with 15 bases between. In germline, CDR1 is MDHEN, CDR2 SYDVKM. The CDR3 reads CASTLGDRPYNEQFF. CDR3 nucleotide sequence: TGTGCCAGCACCTTGGGCGACCGGCCCTACAATGAGCAGTTCTTC.

With respect to this clonotype: At one end, the junction sequence differs from germline, possibly due to a read error. V is TRBV13 and J is TRBJ2-5, with 7 bases fitting TRBD1. The CDR3 loop spans 15 amino acids. CDR1 and CDR2 from the germline V gene are PRHDT and FYEKMQ (reference sequence). CDR3 DNA: TGTGCCAGCAGCATAGGACAGGCCCTTGGGGAGACCCAGTACTTC. The encoded protein is CASSIGQALGETQYF.

This chain links TRBV4-1 with TRBJ2-4, with D maybe TRBD2 (5 bases). The V gene's germline CDR1 is MGHRA and CDR2 YSYEKL. The CDR3 runs 16 residues. V lost 0 bases and J lost 6, with 15 bases in between. The CDR3 loop is CASSQESAARGNIQYF. The CDR3 DNA reads TGCGCCAGCAGCCAAGAATCGGCCGCCCGGGGAAACATTCAGTACTTC.

Concerning this clonotype: The conserved closing phenylalanine or tryptophan is absent in this CDR3, likely reflecting a read error. V gene TRBV7-9 combines with J gene TRBJ2-7, with D maybe TRBD2 (5 bases). This CDR3 contains 14 residues. Germline CDR1 SEHNR, CDR2 FQNEAQ (reference sequence). Deletions cut 10 bases from V and 0 bases from J, with 16 bases between. CDR3 coding DNA: TGTGCCATCGGCTTGGGGAGAAGCTCCTACGAGCAGTACTCC. Translating gives CAIGLGRSSYEQYS.

This clonotype was seen only a few times. The chain couples TRBV5-1 to TRBJ2-7; 11 bases are shared with TRBD1. Germline CDR1 reads SGHRS; CDR2 reads YFSETQ. J was trimmed by 1 base and V by 4 bases; bases with no gene match: 10. The CDR3 runs 17 residues. The CDR3 reads CASSPQGQGVFSYEQYF. In DNA form, the CDR3 reads TGCGCCAGCAGCCCACAGGGACAGGGGGTGTTTTCCTACGAGCAGTACTTC.